Each of the 21 T cell receptor beta chains below was sequenced from the same sample in a study of blood T cell repertoires in COVID-19. Only in-frame clones appear in the TCRdb table, and some are missing; sequencing was by immunoSEQ multiplex PCR. Of over 130,000 clones listed, around 86% are singletons. Sequencing was done on a sample of peripheral blood. The receptors stem from a human donor in a cohort sampled during active COVID-19.

The J gene is TRBJ2-7, the V gene TRBV2; tentative D call: TRBD2 (6 bases). CDR1 is SNHLY and CDR2 is FYNNEI in the germline V gene. Trimming removed 8 bases at V and 5 bases at J, with 7 bases between. This CDR3 has 10 amino acids. CDR3 in DNA: TGTGCCAGCGGGACTCACGAGCAGTACTTC. As protein: CASGTHEQYF.

The chain employs TRBV28 and TRBJ2-1, with TRBD2 matching over 7 bases. This CDR3 region has 17 residues. CDR1 MDHEN and CDR2 SYDVKM come from the germline V gene. The J segment lost 5 bases and the V segment lost 4 bases, leaving 14 bases of the junction unmatched. The CDR3 spells CASSSLSEESGDNEQFF. DNA for the CDR3: TGTGCCAGCAGTTCCCTCTCTGAAGAAAGCGGGGACAATGAGCAGTTCTTC.

This chain links TRBV9 with TRBJ2-3; 12 positions agree with TRBD2. The J segment lost 5 bases and the V segment lost 4 bases, leaving 8 bases of the junction unmatched. Germline V lookup: CDR1 SGDLS, CDR2 YYNGEE. This CDR3 spans 16 amino acids. CDR3: CASSSLTSGSKDTQYF. Here the CDR3 DNA reads TGTGCCAGCAGCTCGTTGACTAGCGGGAGTAAAGATACGCAGTATTTT.

The chain is built from TRBV7-9 and TRBJ2-2, with 8 bases fitting TRBD1. The CDR3 extends over 17 amino acids. CDR1 and CDR2 from the germline V gene are SEHNR and FQNEAQ (reference sequence). The junction had 12 bases not matched to a gene; V was cut back by 4 bases and J by 5 bases. This chain's CDR3 is CASSSLGGQGGTGELFF. The CDR3 bases are TGTGCCAGCAGCTCGTTGGGAGGACAGGGAGGTACCGGGGAGCTGTTTTTT.

V gene TRBV27 combines with J gene TRBJ2-2; 9 bases fit TRBD2. Germline V gene data show CDR1 as MNHEY and CDR2 as SMNVEV (reference sequence). V was clipped by 3 bases and J by 6 bases; unmatched bases: 11. The CDR3 consists of 17 residues. The CDR3 here is CASSFPGGGVTAGELFF. The CDR3 region has the DNA TGTGCCAGCAGTTTCCCGGGCGGGGGGGTCACCGCCGGGGAGCTGTTTTTT.

The chain combines TRBV5-1 with TRBJ1-4, with D perhaps TRBD1 (5 bases). The V end was cut by 0 bases, the J end by 6 bases, with 18 bases between. Germline assignment: CDR1 SGHRS and CDR2 YFSETQ. This CDR3 is 17 amino acids long. The CDR3 protein is CASSLEGRVRSYEKLFF. The CDR3 coding sequence is TGCGCCAGCAGCTTGGAGGGCAGGGTGCGGTCTTATGAAAAACTGTTTTTT.

The gene calls are TRBV6-5 and TRBJ2-2; perhaps TRBD2 as D (6 bases). The V gene's germline CDR1 is MNHEY and CDR2 SVGAGI. V lost 2 bases, J lost 4 bases, and 14 bases lay in between. The CDR3 sequence is 16 residues long. Written as DNA, the CDR3 is TGTGCCAGCAGTTACGAGTGGAGGGGTAGCACCGGGGAGCTGTTTTTT. This gives the protein CASSYEWRGSTGELFF.

This chain uses TRBV27 with TRBJ2-1, with TRBD1 identical over 7 bases. This CDR3 is 14 amino acids long. Germline CDR1 is MNHEY and CDR2 is SMNVEV (reference sequence). J lost 10 bases, V lost 7 bases, and 13 bases had no gene match. CDR3: CASNNRGPMGEQFF. CDR3 nucleotide sequence: TGTGCCAGCAACAACAGGGGTCCAATGGGGGAGCAGTTCTTC.

The V and J genes are TRBV5-8 and TRBJ2-3, with TRBD2 matching 12 bases. The length of the CDR3 is 16 residues. The V segment lost 4 bases and the J segment 8 bases; nucleotides outside the gene matches: 11. CDR1 is SGHTS and CDR2 is YDEGEE in the germline V gene. The CDR3 is CASSTRLAGDPVTQYF. The CDR3 coding sequence is TGTGCCAGCAGCACCAGACTAGCGGGAGATCCAGTTACGCAGTATTTT.

This clone was seen only once. V usage is TRBV11-2 and J usage is TRBJ2-6, with a weak D call TRBD1 (5 bases). The germline V and J ends were trimmed by 2 bases and 2 bases, with 16 bases remaining between them. The CDR3 has 18 residues. Germline V gives CDR1 SGHAT, CDR2 FQNNGV. CDR3 in amino acids: CASSLFTGPSPGANVLTF. In DNA, the CDR3 is TGTGCCAGCAGCTTATTTACAGGTCCCTCCCCTGGGGCCAACGTCCTGACTTTC. Complete variable domain (other parts from reference TRBV11-2 and TRBJ2-6): EAGVAQSPRYKIIEKRQSVAFWCNPISGHATLYWYQQILGQGPKLLIQFQNNGVVDDSQLPKDRFSAERLKGVDSTLKIQPAKLEDSAVYLCASSLFTGPSPGANVLTFGAGSRLTVL.

This chain connects TRBV27 to TRBJ1-3; 7 bases fit TRBD1. The trim removed 4 bases at V and 3 bases at J, leaving 3 bases unmatched. Germline loops: CDR1 MNHEY, CDR2 SMNVEV (reference sequence). The CDR3 contains 14 residues. CDR3 in amino acids: CASSSGGGGNTIYF. DNA for the CDR3: TGTGCCAGCAGTTCAGGGGGAGGTGGAAACACCATATATTTT.

V and J are TRBV25-1 and TRBJ2-7; TRBD1 matches 7 bases. Germline V gene lookup returns CDR1 MGHDK and CDR2 SYGVNS. The CDR3 is 14 amino acids. Trimming took 3 bases from V and 2 from J; bases not matched to a gene: 4. CDR3: CASSDPQGAYEQYF. The CDR3 DNA follows: TGTGCCAGCAGTGATCCCCAGGGGGCCTACGAGCAGTACTTC.

For this clone: Other DNA sequences from this sample encode an identical CDR3 as well. The V gene is TRBV5-1, the J gene TRBJ1-1; D may be TRBD1 (5 bases). The V gene's germline CDR1 is SGHRS and CDR2 YFSETQ. The ends were cut back, 4 bases at V and 2 bases at J, with 15 bases in the middle. The CDR3 contains 15 residues. Here the CDR3 DNA reads TGCGCCAGCAGCACCGATACAGGTTTTAACACTGAAGCTTTCTTT. Translated, it gives CASSTDTGFNTEAFF.

The rearrangement joins TRBV27 to TRBJ1-2, with D tentatively TRBD1 (5 bases). This CDR3 contains 15 residues. From germline, CDR1 is MNHEY and CDR2 SMNVEV (reference sequence). V lost 4 bases and J 0 bases, leaving 12 bases between the germline ends. The CDR3 DNA reads TGTGCCAGCAGTTCTCAGGGCCAATCTAACTATGGCTACACCTTC. It translates to CASSSQGQSNYGYTF.

The gene calls are TRBV7-9 and TRBJ1-5; 11 bases match TRBD1. With V trimmed by 1 base and J by 7 bases, 6 bases remained unmatched. This CDR3 is built from 16 residues. In germline, CDR1 is SEHNR, CDR2 FQNEAQ (reference sequence). This CDR3 reads CASSLEPGQGGQPQHF. DNA for the CDR3: TGTGCCAGCAGCTTAGAACCGGGACAGGGGGGCCAGCCCCAGCATTTT. Full variable domain (missing parts from reference TRBV7-9 and TRBJ1-5): DTGVSQNPRHKITKRGQNVTFRCDPISEHNRLYWYRQTLGQGPEFLTYFQNEAQLEKSRLLSDRFSAERPKGSFSTLEIQRTEQGDSAMYLCASSLEPGQGGQPQHFGDGTRLSIL.

The chain carries TRBV19 and TRBJ1-1; a weak D match, TRBD1 (5 bases). CDR3 size: 14 residues. V was shortened by 1 base and J by 4 bases, with 10 bases between the two germline ends. Germline CDR1 is LNHDA and CDR2 is SQIVND (reference sequence). The DNA of the CDR3 is TGTGCCAGTAGTATAGGTGGGGGGAGCACTGAAGCTTTCTTT. This encodes CASSIGGGSTEAFF.

The chain employs TRBV5-4 and TRBJ1-2; 9 nucleotides line up with TRBD1. V shed 2 bases, J shed 0 bases, and the junction held 11 bases outside the gene matches. The length of the CDR3 is 18 residues. Germline V gene sequence: CDR1 SGHNT, CDR2 YYREEE (reference sequence). CDR3 region: CASSFPDRGAPANYGYTF. The CDR3 coding sequence is TGTGCCAGCAGCTTCCCGGACAGGGGAGCCCCAGCTAACTATGGCTACACCTTC.

In this sample, this clone turned up once. The V call is TRBV28, the J call TRBJ2-7, with D tentatively TRBD1 (5 bases). V lost 5 bases, J lost 5 bases, and 13 bases lay in between. This CDR3 comprises 13 residues. CDR1 and CDR2 from the germline V gene are MDHEN and SYDVKM. In nucleotides, the CDR3 is TGTGCCAGCAGTCCCCGCTTAGGGGACGAGCAGTACTTC. It encodes CASSPRLGDEQYF.

The chain employs TRBV2 and TRBJ2-5; TRBD1 might be the D (7 bases). The CDR3 covers 13 residues. The germline V gene has CDR1 SNHLY and CDR2 FYNNEI. Trimming stripped 4 bases from V and 4 bases from J, with 10 bases between. The CDR3 nucleotides are TGTGCCAGCAGTGGACAGGGAGGAGAGACCCAGTACTTC. It is translated as CASSGQGGETQYF.

The chain recombines TRBV19 with TRBJ2-3, with TRBD2 identical over 14 bases. V shed 8 bases, J shed 7 bases, and the junction held 11 bases outside the gene matches. In germline, CDR1 is LNHDA, CDR2 SQIVND (reference sequence). The CDR3 is 16 amino acids. The CDR3 loop reads CASGMAGTSGGHTQYF. The DNA for the CDR3 is TGTGCCAGTGGGATGGCAGGGACTAGCGGGGGCCATACGCAGTATTTT.

The V gene is TRBV5-6, the J gene TRBJ2-7; 7 nucleotides line up with TRBD1. Trimming cost V 0 bases and J 2 bases; bases outside gene matches: 11. Germline V gives CDR1 SGHDT, CDR2 YYEEEE. There are 17 residues in the CDR3. The CDR3 spells CASSLGTGDTEAYEQYF. The CDR3 DNA reads as TGTGCCAGCAGCTTGGGAACAGGGGACACCGAGGCCTACGAGCAGTACTTC.